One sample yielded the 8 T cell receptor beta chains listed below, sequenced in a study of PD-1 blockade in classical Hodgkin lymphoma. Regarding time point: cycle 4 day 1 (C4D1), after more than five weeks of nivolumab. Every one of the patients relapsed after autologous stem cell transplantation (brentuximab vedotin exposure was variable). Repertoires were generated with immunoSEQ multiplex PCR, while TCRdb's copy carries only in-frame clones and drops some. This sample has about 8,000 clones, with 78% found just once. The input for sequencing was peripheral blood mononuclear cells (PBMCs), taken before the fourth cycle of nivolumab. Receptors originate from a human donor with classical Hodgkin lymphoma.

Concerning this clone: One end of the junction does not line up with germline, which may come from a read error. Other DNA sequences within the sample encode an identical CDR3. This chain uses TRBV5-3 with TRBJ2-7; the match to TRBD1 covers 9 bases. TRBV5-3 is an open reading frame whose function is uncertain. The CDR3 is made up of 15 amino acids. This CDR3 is CASSSPGQGIYEQYF. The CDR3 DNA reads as TGTGCCAGCAGCTCTCCGGGACAGGGTATCTACGAGCAGTACTTC.

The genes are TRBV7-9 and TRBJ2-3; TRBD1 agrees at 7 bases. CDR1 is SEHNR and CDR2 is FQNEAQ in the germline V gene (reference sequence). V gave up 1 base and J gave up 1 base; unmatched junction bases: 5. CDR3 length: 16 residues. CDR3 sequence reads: CASSLELTGGTDTQYF. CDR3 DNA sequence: TGTGCCAGCAGCTTAGAGCTAACAGGGGGCACAGATACGCAGTATTTT.

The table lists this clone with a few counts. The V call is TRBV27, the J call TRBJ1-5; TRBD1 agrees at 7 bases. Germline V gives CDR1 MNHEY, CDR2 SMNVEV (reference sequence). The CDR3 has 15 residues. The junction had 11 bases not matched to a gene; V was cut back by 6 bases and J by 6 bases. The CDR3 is CASSPGPGGTQPQHF. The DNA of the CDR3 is TGTGCCAGCAGCCCAGGGCCAGGGGGTACTCAGCCCCAGCATTTT.

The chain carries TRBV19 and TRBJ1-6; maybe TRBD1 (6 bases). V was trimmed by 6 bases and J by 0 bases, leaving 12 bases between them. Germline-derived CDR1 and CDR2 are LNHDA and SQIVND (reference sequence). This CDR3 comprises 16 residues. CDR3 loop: CASRLQGDSYNSPLHF. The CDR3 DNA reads TGTGCCAGTAGGCTACAGGGAGACTCCTATAATTCACCCCTCCACTTT. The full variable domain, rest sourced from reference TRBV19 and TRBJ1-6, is DGGITQSPKYLFRKEGQNVTLSCEQNLNHDAMYWYRQDPGQGLRLIYYSQIVNDFQKGDIAEGYSVSREKKESFPLTVTSAQKNPTAFYLCASRLQGDSYNSPLHFGNGTRLTVT.

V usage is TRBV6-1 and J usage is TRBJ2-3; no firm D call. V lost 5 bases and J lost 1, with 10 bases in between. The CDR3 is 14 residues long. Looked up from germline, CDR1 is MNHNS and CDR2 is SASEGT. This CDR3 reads CASSPSQGTDTQYF. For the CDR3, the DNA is TGTGCCAGCAGTCCCTCCCAGGGCACAGATACGCAGTATTTT.

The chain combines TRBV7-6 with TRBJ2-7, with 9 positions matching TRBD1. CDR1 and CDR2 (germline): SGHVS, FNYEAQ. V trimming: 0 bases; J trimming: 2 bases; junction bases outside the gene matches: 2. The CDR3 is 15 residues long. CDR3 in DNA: TGTGCCAGCAGCTTAGCGGGACAGGGCACCTACGAGCAGTACTTC. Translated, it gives CASSLAGQGTYEQYF. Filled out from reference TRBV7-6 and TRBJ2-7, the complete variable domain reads GAGVSQSPRYKVTKRGQDVALRCDPISGHVSLYWYRQALGQGPEFLTYFNYEAQQDKSGLPNDRFSAERPEGSISTLTIQRTEQRDSAMYRCASSLAGQGTYEQYFGPGTRLTVT.

The DNA of the CDR3 is TGTGCCAGCAGCGTCATGCAGGGTATGAAGACCCAGTACTTC. Translation gives CASSVMQGMKTQYF. This sequence joins TRBV7-2 and TRBJ2-5; D may be TRBD1 (5 bases). The CDR3 sequence is 14 residues long. Germline V lookup: CDR1 SGHTA, CDR2 FQGNSA. V gave up 5 bases and J gave up 6 bases, with 16 bases separating them.

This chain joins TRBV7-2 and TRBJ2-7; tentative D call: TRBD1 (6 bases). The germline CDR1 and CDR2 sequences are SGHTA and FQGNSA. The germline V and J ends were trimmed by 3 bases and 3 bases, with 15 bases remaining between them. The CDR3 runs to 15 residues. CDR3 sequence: CASSLLLGTNYEQYF. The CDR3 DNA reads TGTGCCAGCAGCTTGTTGCTCGGGACAAACTACGAGCAGTACTTC.